This record looks at one TCR beta chain sequence and its context. No antigen is known for it. The sample is drawn from a study of T cells in Graves' hyperthyroidism and ophthalmopathy. From germline, CDR1 is LNHDA and CDR2 SQIVND (reference sequence). The CDR3 sequence is 16 residues long. The junction had 9 bases not matched to a gene; V was cut back by 0 bases and J by 6 bases. From RNA transcripts, TCR beta CDR3 regions were amplified. During a first-round RT-PCR of the TCR CDR3, the HTBI primer set was used. TCRdb analysed the multiplex PCR reads with MiXCR anew, one entry per CDR3 protein. The sample yields hundreds of thousands of distinct CDR3 sequences, approximately 18% seen once. Points from the study as a whole: Blood also showed most of the thyroid clonotypes that were expanded above 0.001.

The rearrangement joins TRBV19 to TRBJ2-3; 7 bases fit TRBD1. This TCR was sampled from a woman between 50 and 59 years old with Graves' hyperthyroidism that later progressed to Graves' ophthalmopathy. Sequencing was performed on blood. CDR3 loop: CASSIDPPGGRDTQYF. The CDR3 DNA reads as TGTGCCAGTAGTATAGACCCCCCAGGGGGACGCGATACGCAGTATTTT.